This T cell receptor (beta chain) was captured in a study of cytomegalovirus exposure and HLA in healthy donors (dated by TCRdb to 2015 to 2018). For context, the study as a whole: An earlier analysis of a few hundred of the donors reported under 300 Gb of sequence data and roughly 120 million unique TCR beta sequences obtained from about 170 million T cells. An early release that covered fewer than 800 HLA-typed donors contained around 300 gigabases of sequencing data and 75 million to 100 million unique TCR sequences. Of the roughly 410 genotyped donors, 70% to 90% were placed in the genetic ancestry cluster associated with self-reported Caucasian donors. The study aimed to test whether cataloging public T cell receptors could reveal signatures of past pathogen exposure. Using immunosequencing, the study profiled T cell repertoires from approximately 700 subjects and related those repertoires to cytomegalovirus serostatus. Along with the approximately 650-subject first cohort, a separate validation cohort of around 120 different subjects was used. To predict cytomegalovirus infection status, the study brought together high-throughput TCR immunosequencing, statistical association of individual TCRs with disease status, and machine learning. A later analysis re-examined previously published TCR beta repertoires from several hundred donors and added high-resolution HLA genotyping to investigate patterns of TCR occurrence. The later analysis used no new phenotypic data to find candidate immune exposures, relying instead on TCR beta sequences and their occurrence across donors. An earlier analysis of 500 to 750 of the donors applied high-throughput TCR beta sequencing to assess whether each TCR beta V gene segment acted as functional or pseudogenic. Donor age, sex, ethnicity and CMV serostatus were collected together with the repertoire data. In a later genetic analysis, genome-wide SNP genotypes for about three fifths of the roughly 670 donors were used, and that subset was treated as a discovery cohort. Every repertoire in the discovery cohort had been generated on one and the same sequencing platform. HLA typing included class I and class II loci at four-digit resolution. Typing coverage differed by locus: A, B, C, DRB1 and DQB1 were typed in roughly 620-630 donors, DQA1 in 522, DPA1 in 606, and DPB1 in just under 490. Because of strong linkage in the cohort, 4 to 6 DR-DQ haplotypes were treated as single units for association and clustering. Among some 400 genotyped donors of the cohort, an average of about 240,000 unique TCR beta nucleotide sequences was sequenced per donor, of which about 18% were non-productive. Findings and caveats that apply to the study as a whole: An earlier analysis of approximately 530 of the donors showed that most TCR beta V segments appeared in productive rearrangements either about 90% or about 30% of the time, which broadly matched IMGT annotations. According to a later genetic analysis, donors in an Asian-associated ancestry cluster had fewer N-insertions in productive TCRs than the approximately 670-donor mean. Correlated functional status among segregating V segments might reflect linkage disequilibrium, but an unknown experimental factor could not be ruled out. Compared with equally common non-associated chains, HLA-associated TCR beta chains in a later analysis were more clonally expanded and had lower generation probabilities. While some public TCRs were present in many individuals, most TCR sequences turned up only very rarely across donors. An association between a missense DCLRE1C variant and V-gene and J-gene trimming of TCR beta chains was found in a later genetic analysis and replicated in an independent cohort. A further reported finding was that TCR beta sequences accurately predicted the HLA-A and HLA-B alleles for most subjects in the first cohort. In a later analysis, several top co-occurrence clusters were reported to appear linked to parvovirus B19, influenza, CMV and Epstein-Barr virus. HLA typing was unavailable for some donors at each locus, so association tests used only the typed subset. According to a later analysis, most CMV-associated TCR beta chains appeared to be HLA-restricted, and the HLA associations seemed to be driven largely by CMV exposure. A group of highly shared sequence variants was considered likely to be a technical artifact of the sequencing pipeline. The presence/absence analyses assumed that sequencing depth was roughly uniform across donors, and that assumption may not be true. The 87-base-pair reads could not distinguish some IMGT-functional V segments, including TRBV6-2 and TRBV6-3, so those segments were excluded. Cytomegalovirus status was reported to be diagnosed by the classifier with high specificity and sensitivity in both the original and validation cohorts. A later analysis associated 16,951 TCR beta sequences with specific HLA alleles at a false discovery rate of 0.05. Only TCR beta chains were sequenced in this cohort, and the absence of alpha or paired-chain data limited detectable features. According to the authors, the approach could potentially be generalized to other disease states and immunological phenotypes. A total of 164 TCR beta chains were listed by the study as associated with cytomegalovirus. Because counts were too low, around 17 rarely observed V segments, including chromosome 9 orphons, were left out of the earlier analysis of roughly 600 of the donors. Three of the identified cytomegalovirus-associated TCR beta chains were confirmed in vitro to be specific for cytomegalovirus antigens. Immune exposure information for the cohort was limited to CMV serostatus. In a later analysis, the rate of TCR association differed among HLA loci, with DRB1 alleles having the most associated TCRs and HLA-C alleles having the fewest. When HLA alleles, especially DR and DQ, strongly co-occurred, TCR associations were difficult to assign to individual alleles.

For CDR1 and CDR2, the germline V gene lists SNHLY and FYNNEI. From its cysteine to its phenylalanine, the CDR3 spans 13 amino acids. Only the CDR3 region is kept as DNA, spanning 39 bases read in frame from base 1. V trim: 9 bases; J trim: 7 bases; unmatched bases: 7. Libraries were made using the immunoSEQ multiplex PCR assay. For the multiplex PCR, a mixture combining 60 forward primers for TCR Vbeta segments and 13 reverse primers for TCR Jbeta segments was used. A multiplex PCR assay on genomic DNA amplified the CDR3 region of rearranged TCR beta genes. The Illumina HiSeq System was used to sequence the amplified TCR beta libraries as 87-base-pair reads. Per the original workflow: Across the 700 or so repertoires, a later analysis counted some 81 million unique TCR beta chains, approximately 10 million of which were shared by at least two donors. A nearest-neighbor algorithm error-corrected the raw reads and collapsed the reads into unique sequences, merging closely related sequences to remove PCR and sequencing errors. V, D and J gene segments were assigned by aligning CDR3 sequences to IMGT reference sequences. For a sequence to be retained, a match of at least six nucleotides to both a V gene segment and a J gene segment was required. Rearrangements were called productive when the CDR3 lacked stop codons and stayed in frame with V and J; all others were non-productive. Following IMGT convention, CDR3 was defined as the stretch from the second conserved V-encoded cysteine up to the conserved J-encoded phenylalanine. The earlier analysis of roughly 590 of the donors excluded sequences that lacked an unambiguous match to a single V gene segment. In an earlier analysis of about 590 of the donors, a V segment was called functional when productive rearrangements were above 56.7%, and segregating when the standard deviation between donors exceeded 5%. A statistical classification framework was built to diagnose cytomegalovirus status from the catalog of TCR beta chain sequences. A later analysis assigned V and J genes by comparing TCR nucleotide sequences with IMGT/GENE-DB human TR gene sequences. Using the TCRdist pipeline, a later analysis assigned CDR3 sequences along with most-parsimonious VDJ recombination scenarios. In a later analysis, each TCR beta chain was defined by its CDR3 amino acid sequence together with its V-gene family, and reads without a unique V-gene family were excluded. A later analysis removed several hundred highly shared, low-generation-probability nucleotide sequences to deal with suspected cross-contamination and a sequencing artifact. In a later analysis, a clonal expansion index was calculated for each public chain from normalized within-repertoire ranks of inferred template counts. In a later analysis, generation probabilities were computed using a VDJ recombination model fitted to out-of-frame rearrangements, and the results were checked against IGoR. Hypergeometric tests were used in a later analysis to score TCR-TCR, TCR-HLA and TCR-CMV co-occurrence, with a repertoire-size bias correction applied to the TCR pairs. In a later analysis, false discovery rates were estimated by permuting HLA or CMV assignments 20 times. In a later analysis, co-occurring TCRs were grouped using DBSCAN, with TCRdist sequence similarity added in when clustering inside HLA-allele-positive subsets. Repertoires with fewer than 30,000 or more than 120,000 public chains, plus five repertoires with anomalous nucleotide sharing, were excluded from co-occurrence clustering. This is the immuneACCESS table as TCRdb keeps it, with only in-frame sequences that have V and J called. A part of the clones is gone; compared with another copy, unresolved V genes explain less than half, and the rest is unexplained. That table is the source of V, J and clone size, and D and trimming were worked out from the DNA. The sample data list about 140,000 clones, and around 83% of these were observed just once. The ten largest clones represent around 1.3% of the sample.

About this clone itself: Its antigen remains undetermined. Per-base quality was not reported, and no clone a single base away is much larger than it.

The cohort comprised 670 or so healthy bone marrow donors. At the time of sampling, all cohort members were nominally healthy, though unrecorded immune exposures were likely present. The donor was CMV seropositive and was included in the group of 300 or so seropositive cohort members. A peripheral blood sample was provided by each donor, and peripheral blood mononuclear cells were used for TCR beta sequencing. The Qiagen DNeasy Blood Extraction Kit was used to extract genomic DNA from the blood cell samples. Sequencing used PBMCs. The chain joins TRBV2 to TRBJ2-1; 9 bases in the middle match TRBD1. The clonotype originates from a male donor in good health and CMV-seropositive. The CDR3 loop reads CARDTQGANEQFF. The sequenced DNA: TGTGCCAGGGATACACAGGGGGCGAATGAGCAGTTCTTC. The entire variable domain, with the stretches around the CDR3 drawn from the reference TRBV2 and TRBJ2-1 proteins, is EPEVTQTPSHQVTQMGQEVILRCVPISNHLYFYWYRQILGQKVEFLVSFYNNEISEKSEIFDDQFSVERPDGSNFTLKIRSTKLEDSAMYFCARDTQGANEQFFGPGTRLTVL.